The next 15 T cell receptor beta chains were all read from a single sample in a study of CD8+ T cells in alopecia areata. Treatment noted: oral pan-JAK inhibitor, 5-10 mg twice daily. After isolation, RNA underwent reverse transcription to generate cDNA as the sequencing template. Data came from immunoSEQ multiplex PCR; TCRdb stores just in-frame clones and leaves some out. Among about 190,000 clones listed, around 56% were seen once. The source material was CD4+ T cells sorted from blood, sampled at week 4, from a patient treated with tofacitinib. The receptor source for this set is a human donor with alopecia areata.

This clone was recorded only once. This rearrangement joins TRBV7-2 to TRBJ2-3, with unresolved D. The CDR3 extends over 14 amino acids. The V end lost 4 bases, the J end lost 5 bases, and 13 bases lay between the germline ends. Germline V gives CDR1 SGHTA, CDR2 FQGNSA. As DNA, the CDR3 is TGTGCCAGCAGCTCGTCTCCCGCGGTAGATACGCAGTATTTT. It specifies CASSSSPAVDTQYF.

This chain joins TRBV28 and TRBJ1-2, with TRBD1 identical over 8 bases. In germline, CDR1 is MDHEN, CDR2 SYDVKM. CDR3 size: 14 residues. After removal of 6 bases from V and 4 bases from J, the junction contained 7 bases not matched to a gene. The chain's CDR3 is CASRLQGAGYGYTF. CDR3 bases: TGTGCCAGCAGGCTGCAGGGGGCTGGCTATGGCTACACCTTC.

The chain carries TRBV11-2 and TRBJ2-7; D is unresolved. Trimming cost V 5 bases and J 2 bases, with 16 bases left between them. Germline loops: CDR1 SGHAT, CDR2 FQNNGV. The CDR3 has 15 amino acids. In DNA, the CDR3 is TGTGCCAGCAGCCAAGCCCCCGGAGTTCCCTACGAGCAGTACTTC. Translated, it gives CASSQAPGVPYEQYF.

The chain combines TRBV2 with TRBJ1-1, with D uncertain. CDR1 SNHLY and CDR2 FYNNEI come from the germline V gene. The CDR3 length is 13 residues. V gave up 1 base and J gave up 7 bases, with 10 bases separating them. The DNA of the CDR3 is TGTGCCAGCAGTGAAGGATGGCCACTTGAAGCTTTCTTT. Amino acid sequence: CASSEGWPLEAFF.

The V and J genes are TRBV10-3 and TRBJ2-1; 15 positions agree with TRBD2. Germline-derived CDR1 and CDR2 are ENHRY and SYGVKD. The CDR3 has 17 amino acids. V shed 4 bases and J 4 bases; nucleotides not matched to a gene: 5. The CDR3 region has the DNA TGTGCCATCAGTGGGGGACTAGCGGGAGGTCCGTACAATGAGCAGTTCTTC. Translating it yields CAISGGLAGGPYNEQFF.

The chain is built from TRBV29-1 and TRBJ2-5; maybe TRBD1 (6 bases). CDR1 and CDR2 from the germline V gene are SQVTM and ANQGSEA. V lost 1 base, J lost 5 bases, and 14 bases lay in between. CDR3 size: 14 residues. The CDR3 here is CSVEGDILGETQYF. The CDR3, as DNA: TGCAGCGTTGAAGGGGACATCCTAGGGGAGACCCAGTACTTC.

The chain links TRBV11-2 to TRBJ2-3; a weak D match, TRBD1 (6 bases). Germline V gene sequence: CDR1 SGHAT, CDR2 FQNNGV. Trimming removed 6 bases at V and 8 bases at J, with 21 bases between. The CDR3 has 15 amino acids. CDR3 in DNA: TGTGCCAGCAGGCGTGTGGGGCAGGGGAGCGGTACGCAGTATTTT. This translates into CASRRVGQGSGTQYF.

This clone was observed a handful of times. For the CDR3, the DNA is TGTGCCTGGAAAGGACGGGCTAACTATGGCTACACCTTC. Protein sequence: CAWKGRANYGYTF. V and J are TRBV30 and TRBJ1-2; no clear D. V lost 4 bases to trimming and J lost 0 bases, with 9 bases between them. The germline CDR1 and CDR2 sequences are GTSNPN and SVGIG (reference sequence). The CDR3 is made up of 13 amino acids.

This clone has more than one count but fewer than ten. V usage is TRBV27 and J usage is TRBJ2-7; 8 nucleotides align to TRBD2. CDR3 size: 20 residues. V lost 6 bases and J lost 0; bases outside the gene matches: 22. Germline V gene sequence: CDR1 MNHEY, CDR2 SMNVEV (reference sequence). In DNA form, the CDR3 reads TGTGCCAGCAGCGTTCGAGGGGGTAGGAGATCACTAGCGGACTCCTACGAGCAGTACTTC. Translation: CASSVRGGRRSLADSYEQYF.

The CDR3 sequence is CASSNGKGWDYGYTF. The CDR3 bases are TGTGCCAGCAGTAATGGGAAGGGCTGGGACTATGGCTACACCTTC. V and J are TRBV2 and TRBJ1-2, with D hard to call. Trimming pared 5 bases from V and 3 bases from J, leaving 16 bases between. CDR1 SNHLY and CDR2 FYNNEI come from the germline V gene. CDR3 length: 15 amino acids.

This clone was picked up a small number of times. The gene calls are TRBV28 and TRBJ2-4, with D possibly TRBD1 on 5 matching bases. Germline values: CDR1 MDHEN, CDR2 SYDVKM. V dropped 6 bases and J dropped 1 base, with 16 bases sitting between them. CDR3 length: 16 amino acids. DNA for the CDR3: TGTGCCAGCAGCCTCGTGACAGTGAATGCCAAAAACATTCAGTACTTC. Translating it yields CASSLVTVNAKNIQYF. Based on the CDR3 plus reference TRBV28 and TRBJ2-4, the full variable domain is DVKVTQSSRYLVKRTGEKVFLECVQDMDHENMFWYRQDPGLGLRLIYFSYDVKMKEKGDIPEGYSVSREKKERFSLILESASTNQTSMYLCASSLVTVNAKNIQYFGAGTRLSVL.

CDR3 nucleotides: TGTGCCAGCAGTGAAACCCAAGCGGGGCGCGGAGATACGCAGTATTTT. This translates into CASSETQAGRGDTQYF. The V gene is TRBV25-1, the J gene TRBJ2-3; TRBD2 agrees at 7 bases. CDR1 and CDR2 (germline): MGHDK, SYGVNS. This CDR3 region has 16 residues. V dropped 2 bases and J dropped 5; count of bases not matched to a gene: 10.

This chain connects TRBV7-2 to TRBJ2-7; TRBD1 matches at 8 bases. The germline gives CDR1 SGHTA, CDR2 FQGNSA. V trimming: 4 bases; J trimming: 2 bases; junction bases outside the gene matches: 7. The CDR3 contains 15 residues. CDR3: CASSSLGQGPYEQYF. The CDR3 DNA reads TGTGCCAGCAGCTCCCTCGGACAGGGACCCTACGAGCAGTACTTC.

V is TRBV29-1 and J is TRBJ1-5, with 8 bases lining up with TRBD1. J was trimmed by 7 bases and V by 4 bases; bases with no gene match: 6. CDR3 length equals 13 residues. The germline CDR1 and CDR2 sequences are SQVTM and ANQGSEA. The CDR3 loop is CSVAQGENQPQHF. The CDR3 nucleotides are TGCAGCGTTGCACAGGGGGAAAACCAGCCCCAGCATTTT.

The chain couples TRBV7-7 to TRBJ2-7; 10 bases line up with TRBD1. Germline lookup yields CDR1 SSHAT and CDR2 FNYEAQ (reference sequence). The CDR3 covers 15 residues. V gave up 4 bases and J gave up 0 bases; unmatched junction bases: 3. CDR3 nucleotides: TGTGCCAGCAGCTCGGGACAGGGGAGCTCCTACGAGCAGTACTTC. Protein sequence: CASSSGQGSSYEQYF. Supplemented by reference TRBV7-7 and TRBJ2-7, the full variable domain reads GAGVSQSPRYKVTKRGQDVTLRCDPISSHATLYWYQQALGQGPEFLTYFNYEAQPDKSGLPSDRFSAERPEGSISTLTIQRTEQRDSAMYRCASSSGQGSSYEQYFGPGTRLTVT.